This T cell receptor beta chain was sequenced for a study of control samples from healthy donors and cancer patients. CDR1 and CDR2 from the germline V gene are MNHEY and SVGAGI. The CDR3 length is 14 residues. Trimming removed 0 bases from V and 4 bases from J, with 9 bases in between. The assay was immunoSEQ multiplex PCR, and TCRdb's table has in-frame clones only and misses some. There are 150,000 to 160,000 clones in the sample; approximately 93% occur only once, and around 6.2% lies in the top ten. Sequencing used blood. The genes are TRBV6-5 and TRBJ1-2; D gene unclear. The receptor was derived from a man aged 35 to 55 in good health. The CDR3 DNA follows: TGTGCCAGCAGTTACTCGCCCCAGGCCTATGGCTACACCTTC. It yields the protein CASSYSPQAYGYTF.